The clone carrying this T cell receptor (beta chain) came up a few times. This sample is drawn from a study of cytomegalovirus exposure and HLA in healthy donors. Use of 60 Vbeta and 13 Jbeta primers characterized the PCR. Here immunoSEQ multiplex PCR was the method, and the copy in TCRdb shows in-frame clones only, minus some. The table has about 150,000 clones, around two thirds seen once. This CDR3 has 15 amino acids. V shed 11 bases, J shed 1 base, and the junction held 6 bases outside the gene matches. CDR1 ENHRY and CDR2 SYGVKD come from the germline V gene. Sequencing was done on a sample of PBMCs. This receptor was obtained from a man aged 25 to 40 in good health and CMV-seropositive. The genes are TRBV10-3 and TRBJ2-1; 12 nucleotides agree with TRBD2. This CDR3 reads CAVGLAGPSYNEQFF. The DNA of the CDR3 is TGTGCCGTGGGACTAGCGGGTCCTTCCTACAATGAGCAGTTCTTC.